The T cell receptor beta chain described here comes from a study of blood T cell repertoires in COVID-19. The repertoire was sequenced with immunoSEQ multiplex PCR; TCRdb's copy has only in-frame clones and lacks some. Among about 87,000 clones listed, over 70% were seen once. CDR1 SGHRS and CDR2 YFSETQ come from the germline V gene. V was pared by 0 bases and J by 3 bases, with 13 bases between. This CDR3 comprises 16 residues. The chain is built from TRBV5-1 and TRBJ2-1, with a tentative D call TRBD2 (5 bases). The TCR comes from an elderly man with acute or convalescent COVID-19. The specimen sequenced was peripheral blood. The CDR3: CASSLASGGLYNEQFF. The CDR3 region has the DNA TGCGCCAGCAGCTTGGCCAGCGGAGGCCTCTACAATGAGCAGTTCTTC.